The 25 T cell receptor beta chains given below trace back to one sample, sequenced in a study of Ad26.COV2.S vaccination and SARS-CoV-2 variants. Assay used: immunoSEQ multiplex PCR; TCRdb lists only in-frame clones, some missing. The sample shows around 400,000 clones, approximately 90% of them seen only once. Treatment here: roughly 18 received Ad26.COV2.S at low or high dose, single or two shots; five or six received placebo; per-sample allocation not given. The study sampled participants on day 63 after the first vaccine or placebo injection. The sequencing used peripheral blood, collected in a trial of Ad26.COV2.S vaccine versus placebo. The receptors were gathered from a person aged 18-65 years who received the Ad26.COV2.S COVID-19 vaccine or a placebo.

The chain combines TRBV6-2 or TRBV6-3 with TRBJ1-2, with TRBD1 matching over 7 bases. The CDR3 extends over 13 amino acids. V was clipped by 6 bases and J by 5 bases; unmatched bases: 6. The V gene's germline CDR1 is MNHEY and CDR2 SVGEGT. The CDR3 loop reads CASSHPGQYGYTF. CDR3 in DNA: TGTGCCAGCAGCCATCCGGGACAGTATGGCTACACCTTC.

The rearrangement uses TRBV27 and TRBJ1-1, with TRBD1 as a possible D gene (5 bases). Germline V CDR1 and CDR2: MNHEY, SMNVEV (reference sequence). The CDR3 runs 15 residues. The germline V and J ends were trimmed by 2 bases and 1 base, with 11 bases remaining between them. CDR3 nucleotides: TGTGCCAGCAGTTTAGGACCCACAGGGAACACTGAAGCTTTCTTT. It translates to CASSLGPTGNTEAFF.

The rearrangement uses TRBV5-6 and TRBJ2-7, with 8 bases lining up with TRBD1. With V trimmed by 5 bases and J by 6 bases, 13 bases remained unmatched. The CDR3 runs to 15 residues. CDR1 is SGHDT, CDR2 YYEEEE, per germline. Written as DNA, the CDR3 is TGTGCCAGCAGTCTCAGGGGGCCCCCGGGCGGCGAGCAGTACTTC. It specifies CASSLRGPPGGEQYF.

This clone was counted between two and nine times. The J gene is TRBJ1-2, the V gene TRBV6-5; no definite D call. Germline-derived CDR1 and CDR2 are MNHEY and SVGAGI. The V end was cut by 6 bases, the J end by 3 bases, with 11 bases between. CDR3 length: 13 residues. The CDR3 loop reads CASSPTGDYGYTF. CDR3 bases: TGTGCCAGCAGCCCCACTGGGGACTATGGCTACACCTTC.

V gene TRBV7-7 combines with J gene TRBJ2-1; weak D call: TRBD2 (6 bases). Trimming took off 1 base at V and 4 bases at J, with 11 bases between the two ends. The CDR3 loop spans 15 amino acids. Germline-derived CDR1 and CDR2 are SSHAT and FNYEAQ (reference sequence). CDR3 loop: CASSLDSGPYNEQFF. Written as DNA, the CDR3 is TGTGCCAGCAGCTTAGATAGCGGACCTTACAATGAGCAGTTCTTC. Full variable domain (missing parts from reference TRBV7-7 and TRBJ2-1): GAGVSQSPRYKVTKRGQDVTLRCDPISSHATLYWYQQALGQGPEFLTYFNYEAQPDKSGLPSDRFSAERPEGSISTLTIQRTEQRDSAMYRCASSLDSGPYNEQFFGPGTRLTVL.

The V call is TRBV15, the J call TRBJ2-7; 7 nucleotides align to TRBD2. This CDR3 is built from 15 residues. After removal of 5 bases from V and 0 bases from J, the junction contained 7 bases not matched to a gene. CDR1 and CDR2 from the germline V gene are LNHNV and YYDKDF (reference sequence). CDR3 residues: CATSPSPSGSYEQYF. The DNA of the CDR3 is TGTGCCACCAGCCCTTCACCTAGCGGCTCCTACGAGCAGTACTTC. Variable domain in full (rest from reference TRBV15 and TRBJ2-7): DAMVIQNPRYQVTQFGKPVTLSCSQTLNHNVMYWYQQKSSQAPKLLFHYYDKDFNNEADTPDNFQSRRPNTSFCFLDIRSPGLGDTAMYLCATSPSPSGSYEQYFGPGTRLTVT.

The chain recombines TRBV12-5 with TRBJ2-2; possibly TRBD2 for D (6 bases). Germline CDR1 reads LGHNT; CDR2 reads FRNRAP. The CDR3 runs to 16 residues. With 3 bases removed from V and 0 bases from J, the gap between germline ends came to 11 bases. CDR3 residues: CASGLRAGSNTGELFF. The CDR3 nucleotides are TGTGCTAGTGGTTTACGCGCGGGATCGAACACCGGGGAGCTGTTTTTT.

The chain links TRBV5-1 to TRBJ2-1; D may correspond to TRBD1 or TRBD2 (5 bases each). The CDR3 has 16 amino acids. V was pared by 1 base and J by 0 bases, with 11 bases between. The germline gives CDR1 SGHRS, CDR2 YFSETQ. The CDR3 region is CASSLRGVSSYNEQFF. The CDR3 DNA reads as TGCGCCAGCAGCTTGAGAGGGGTCAGCTCCTACAATGAGCAGTTCTTC.

The count of this clone is one. The chain recombines TRBV28 with TRBJ2-7; D is perhaps TRBD1 (6 bases). V was trimmed by 4 bases and J by 0 bases, leaving 7 bases between them. Germline V gene sequence: CDR1 MDHEN, CDR2 SYDVKM. This CDR3 is 13 amino acids long. The CDR3 nucleotides read TGTGCCAGCAGTTACAGGGACTCCTACGAGCAGTACTTC. This codes for CASSYRDSYEQYF. The whole variable domain, filled in from reference TRBV28 and TRBJ2-7, reads DVKVTQSSRYLVKRTGEKVFLECVQDMDHENMFWYRQDPGLGLRLIYFSYDVKMKEKGDIPEGYSVSREKKERFSLILESASTNQTSMYLCASSYRDSYEQYFGPGTRLTVT.

This clone occurred once. The chain uses TRBV5-1 and TRBJ2-5; perhaps TRBD1 as D (6 bases). V gave up 2 bases and J gave up 4 bases, with 15 bases separating them. Looked up from germline, CDR1 is SGHRS and CDR2 is YFSETQ. The CDR3 is 15 amino acids. CDR3 protein: CASSLHQGSSETQYF. The CDR3 DNA is TGCGCCAGCAGCTTACACCAGGGGTCGTCAGAGACCCAGTACTTC.

The rearrangement joins TRBV5-6 to TRBJ2-3, with D uncertain. CDR3 size: 13 residues. Trimming left V 5 bases short and J 5 bases short, with 12 bases between. CDR1 and CDR2 (germline): SGHDT, YYEEEE. The CDR3 sequence is CASRTSGVDTQYF. Written as DNA, the CDR3 is TGTGCCAGCAGGACCTCGGGCGTAGATACGCAGTATTTT.

This chain uses TRBV3-1 (or the pseudogene TRBV3-2) with TRBJ2-3; 8 bases align to TRBD2. V lost 4 bases to trimming and J lost 4 bases; unmatched junction nucleotides: 13. Germline V gene lookup returns CDR1 LGHDT and CDR2 YNNKEL (reference sequence). The length of the CDR3 is 17 residues. CDR3 residues: CASSPKRGGRRSDTQYF. DNA of the CDR3: TGTGCCAGCAGCCCAAAGCGGGGCGGGAGGAGGTCAGATACGCAGTATTTT.

This chain links TRBV11-2 with TRBJ1-6; 7 bases are shared with TRBD1. This CDR3 region has 14 residues. CDR1 is SGHAT, CDR2 FQNNGV, per germline. V shed 3 bases and J 10 bases; nucleotides not matched to a gene: 6. The CDR3 DNA sequence: TGTGCCAGCAGCTTGTGGACAGGTGAATCACCCCTCCACTTT. It codes for CASSLWTGESPLHF.

The CDR3 protein is CASSFSLAGGPISNEQFF. The CDR3 bases are TGTGCCAGCAGCTTCTCCCTAGCGGGAGGGCCGATTAGCAATGAGCAGTTCTTC. This chain links TRBV7-9 with TRBJ2-1; TRBD2 agrees at 12 bases. Germline trimming cut 3 bases from V and 6 bases from J; bases unmatched to any gene: 12. Germline loops: CDR1 SEHNR, CDR2 FQNEAQ (reference sequence). The CDR3 length is 18 residues.

The chain uses TRBV3-1 (or the pseudogene TRBV3-2) and TRBJ2-2; the D gene is possibly TRBD1 (6 bases). Germline CDR1 is LGHDT and CDR2 is YNNKEL (reference sequence). The CDR3 is 16 amino acids. V was trimmed by 0 bases and J by 5 bases, leaving 13 bases between them. The CDR3 DNA reads TGTGCCAGCAGCCAAGATTACAGGGCTCCGACCGGGGAGCTGTTTTTT. Its protein product is CASSQDYRAPTGELFF.

CDR3 DNA: TGTGCCAGCAGTGCTAGCGGGAGAGGTAATGAGCAGTTCTTC. Protein product: CASSASGRGNEQFF. The rearrangement uses TRBV2 and TRBJ2-1; TRBD2 matches at 10 bases. The junction had 4 bases not matched to a gene; V was cut back by 4 bases and J by 7 bases. This CDR3 region has 14 residues. Germline CDR1 and CDR2: SNHLY and FYNNEI.

This clone was observed a handful of times. The CDR3 DNA reads TGTGCCAGCAGTTTATACGGTAGCAATCAGCCCCAGCATTTT. Its translation is CASSLYGSNQPQHF. The chain carries TRBV28 and TRBJ1-5; D call uncertain. V gave up 1 base and J gave up 0 bases, with 4 bases separating them. The CDR3 length is 14 residues. CDR1 and CDR2 from the germline V gene are MDHEN and SYDVKM. The full variable domain, in which reference TRBV28 and TRBJ1-5 provide the parts outside the CDR3, is DVKVTQSSRYLVKRTGEKVFLECVQDMDHENMFWYRQDPGLGLRLIYFSYDVKMKEKGDIPEGYSVSREKKERFSLILESASTNQTSMYLCASSLYGSNQPQHFGDGTRLSIL.

The chain joins TRBV28 to TRBJ2-5; D is perhaps TRBD2 (6 bases). In germline, CDR1 is MDHEN, CDR2 SYDVKM. V lost 2 bases and J 4 bases, leaving 8 bases between the germline ends. CDR3 length: 13 residues. In DNA form, the CDR3 reads TGTGCCAGCAGTTTAGGAGGGACAGAGACCCAGTACTTC. It is translated as CASSLGGTETQYF.

V usage is TRBV5-6 and J usage is TRBJ2-5, with D possibly TRBD1 on 5 matching bases. V gave up 0 bases and J gave up 2 bases, with 17 bases separating them. The CDR3 sequence is 17 residues long. Germline V gives CDR1 SGHDT, CDR2 YYEEEE. The CDR3 DNA follows: TGTGCCAGCAGCTTGGGAGTGGGGCACCTTAGTCAAGAGACCCAGTACTTC. Translated, it gives CASSLGVGHLSQETQYF.

The chain uses TRBV5-4 and TRBJ1-2, with D tentatively TRBD1 (5 bases). The length of the CDR3 is 14 residues. CDR1 and CDR2 (germline): SGHNT, YYREEE (reference sequence). V was trimmed by 4 bases and J by 7 bases, leaving 17 bases between them. This CDR3 reads CASSLPTDKSGYTF. In nucleotides, the CDR3 is TGTGCCAGCAGCCTCCCGACGGACAAATCTGGCTACACCTTC.

This clone has only one observation. The chain uses TRBV4-1 and TRBJ2-3; TRBD2 aligns across 9 bases. CDR1 and CDR2 (germline): MGHRA, YSYEKL. V gave up 1 base and J gave up 3 bases; unmatched junction bases: 8. CDR3 length: 17 amino acids. The CDR3 DNA reads as TGCGCCAGCAGCCAAGGGGGAGCGGGAGGACAGACAGATACGCAGTATTTT. Translating gives CASSQGGAGGQTDTQYF.

The rearrangement joins TRBV25-1 to TRBJ2-7, with D possibly called TRBD1 or TRBD2 (5 bases each). This CDR3 spans 15 amino acids. Germline CDR1 reads MGHDK; CDR2 reads SYGVNS. V lost 1 base, J lost 3 bases, and 13 bases lay in between. The CDR3 DNA reads TGTGCCAGCAGTGAATTTAGGGGACCCGTCTACGAGCAGTACTTC. Protein product: CASSEFRGPVYEQYF.

This chain joins TRBV14 and TRBJ1-4; D is unresolved. Germline V gene data show CDR1 as SGHDN and CDR2 as FVKESK. The CDR3 extends over 23 amino acids. V gave up 0 bases and J gave up 4 bases, with 33 bases separating them. The CDR3: CASSQEPHLRDYFDVGYNEKLFF. CDR3 DNA: TGTGCCAGCAGCCAAGAGCCTCACCTCCGGGATTACTTTGATGTTGGGTATAATGAAAAACTGTTTTTT.

V is TRBV7-9 and J is TRBJ1-5; tentatively, D is TRBD1 (6 bases). The V and J ends lost 3 bases and 4 bases respectively, with 19 bases between them. The CDR3 runs 17 residues. Germline CDR1 SEHNR, CDR2 FQNEAQ (reference sequence). CDR3 in DNA: TGTGCCAGCAGCTTTACCGGGACACAAGAGCGAAATCAGCCCCAGCATTTT. Protein product: CASSFTGTQERNQPQHF.

V is TRBV6-5 and J is TRBJ1-5; D gene uncertain. There are 14 residues in the CDR3. Germline V lookup: CDR1 MNHEY, CDR2 SVGAGI. V gave up 7 bases and J gave up 2 bases, with 12 bases separating them. Here the CDR3 DNA reads TGTGCCAGCAATCATGGCGGTGGCAATCAGCCCCAGCATTTT. Protein: CASNHGGGNQPQHF.